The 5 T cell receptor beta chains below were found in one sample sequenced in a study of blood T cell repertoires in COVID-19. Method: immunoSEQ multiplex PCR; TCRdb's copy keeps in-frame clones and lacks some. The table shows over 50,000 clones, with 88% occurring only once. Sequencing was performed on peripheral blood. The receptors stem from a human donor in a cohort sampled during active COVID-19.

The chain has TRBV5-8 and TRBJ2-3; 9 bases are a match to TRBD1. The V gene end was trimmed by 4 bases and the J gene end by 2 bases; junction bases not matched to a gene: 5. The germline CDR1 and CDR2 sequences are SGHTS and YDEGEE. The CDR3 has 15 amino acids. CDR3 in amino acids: CASSLTGGFTDTQYF. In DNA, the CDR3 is TGTGCCAGCAGCCTTACAGGGGGCTTCACAGATACGCAGTATTTT.

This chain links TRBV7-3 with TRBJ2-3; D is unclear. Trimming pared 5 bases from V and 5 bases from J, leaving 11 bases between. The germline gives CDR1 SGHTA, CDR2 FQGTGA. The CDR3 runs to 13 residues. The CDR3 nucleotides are TGTGCCAGCAGCCTCAACCTAGGAGATACGCAGTATTTT. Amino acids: CASSLNLGDTQYF.

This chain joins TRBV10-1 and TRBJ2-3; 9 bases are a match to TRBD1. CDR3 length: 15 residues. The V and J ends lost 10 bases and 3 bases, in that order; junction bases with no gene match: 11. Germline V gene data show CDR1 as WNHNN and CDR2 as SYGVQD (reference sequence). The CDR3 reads CANCQDRGRTDTQYF. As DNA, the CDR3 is TGCGCCAACTGCCAGGACAGGGGAAGAACAGATACGCAGTATTTT.

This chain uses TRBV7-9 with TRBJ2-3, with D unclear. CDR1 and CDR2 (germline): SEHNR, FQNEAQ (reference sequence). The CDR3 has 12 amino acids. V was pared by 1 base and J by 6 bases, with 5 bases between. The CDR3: CASSLVEDTQYF. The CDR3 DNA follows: TGTGCCAGCAGCTTAGTCGAGGATACGCAGTATTTT.

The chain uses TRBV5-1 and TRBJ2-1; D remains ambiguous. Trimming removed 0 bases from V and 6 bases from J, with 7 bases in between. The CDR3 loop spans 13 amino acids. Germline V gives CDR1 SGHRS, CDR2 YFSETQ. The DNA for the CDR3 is TGCGCCAGCAGCTTGGGGCCAACCAATGAGCAGTTCTTC. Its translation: CASSLGPTNEQFF.